Listed below are T cell receptor beta chains from one sample, sequenced in a study of blood T cell repertoires in COVID-19. TCRdb's copy holds only in-frame clones and misses some; the assay was immunoSEQ multiplex PCR. The sample has over 150,000 clones; less than 85% are singletons. Material: peripheral blood. The receptors were gathered from a woman in her 50s with acute or convalescent COVID-19. Each CDR3 is given with its conserved first and last residue. The D gene is left open where the match is weak. Size values are once, few and many counts, or a class for expanded clones, and some rows have none.

>TRBV30|.|.|TRBJ2-2
CAWSVSGTGELFF
TGTGCCTGGAGTGTCAGTGGTACCGGGGAGCTGTTTTTT
>TRBV7-2|.|.|TRBJ1-1
CASSLEYLIAEAFF
TGTGCCAGCAGCTTAGAATACCTAATCGCTGAAGCTTTCTTT
>TRBV6-6|.|.|TRBJ1-3
CASSYSQGRAGNTIYF
TGTGCCAGCAGTTACTCGCAGGGGAGAGCTGGAAACACCATATATTTT
>TRBV5-6|.|once|TRBJ2-6
CASSFLGQGLSGANVLTF
TGTGCCAGCAGCTTCCTCGGGCAGGGCCTCTCTGGGGCCAACGTCCTGACTTTC
>TRBV28|.|.|TRBJ2-5
CASSLGSGIGGETQYF
TGTGCCAGCAGTTTGGGGAGCGGGATAGGGGGGGAGACCCAGTACTTC
>TRBV5-1|.|.|TRBJ1-1
CASSLDGRRDTEAFF
TGCGCCAGCAGCTTGGACGGACGGCGGGACACTGAAGCTTTCTTT
>TRBV15|TRBD1|.|TRBJ2-6
CATSRDPLTGALSGANVLTF
TGTGCCACCAGCAGAGATCCCCTTACAGGGGCTCTCTCTGGGGCCAACGTCCTGACTTTC
>TRBV12-5|TRBD2|.|TRBJ2-1
CASGLLGTSDNNEQFF
TGTGCTAGTGGTTTGCTGGGGACTAGCGATAACAATGAGCAGTTCTTC
>TRBV2|TRBD2|.|TRBJ2-6
CASVSGVSAGANVLTF
TGTGCCAGCGTTAGCGGGGTCTCCGCTGGGGCCAACGTCCTGACTTTC
>TRBV19|.|.|TRBJ1-2
CASTMQISPSYGYTF
TGTGCCAGTACCATGCAGATCTCCCCCTCCTATGGCTACACCTTC
>TRBV4-1|.|once|TRBJ1-1
CASSQGNIPSSEAFF
TGCGCCAGCAGCCAAGGTAATATCCCTTCCTCTGAAGCTTTCTTT
>TRBV21-1|.|.|TRBJ1-2
CASSDEPGQGDYGYTF
TGTGCCAGCAGCGATGAGCCGGGACAGGGTGACTATGGCTACACCTTC
>TRBV27|.|.|TRBJ1-1
CASSLGQKNTEAFF
TGTGCCAGCAGTTTAGGGCAGAAGAACACTGAAGCTTTCTTT
>TRBV29-1|.|.|TRBJ1-1
CSVVWAANTEAFF
TGCAGCGTTGTATGGGCTGCGAACACTGAAGCTTTCTTT
>TRBV28|TRBD1|once|TRBJ1-5
CASSPGTGYSNQPQHF
TGTGCCAGCAGTCCCGGGACAGGTTATAGCAATCAGCCCCAGCATTTT
>TRBV9|.|.|TRBJ2-2
CASSVVPGNSGELFF
TGTGCCAGCAGCGTAGTCCCGGGAAACTCCGGGGAGCTGTTTTTT
>TRBV19|.|.|TRBJ1-1
CASSITGTNTEAFF
TGTGCCAGTAGTATAACAGGGACCAACACTGAAGCTTTCTTT
>TRBV24-1|.|.|TRBJ1-2
CATSSSVGGYTF
TGTGCCACCAGTTCATCGGTTGGTGGCTACACCTTC
>TRBV24-1|TRBD2|.|TRBJ2-2
CATIGLAGPGELFF
TGTGCCACCATAGGGCTAGCGGGTCCCGGGGAGCTGTTTTTT
>TRBV19|TRBD2|.|TRBJ2-3
CASKQRGGTDTQYF
TGTGCCAGTAAGCAGCGGGGGGGAACAGATACGCAGTATTTT
>TRBV20-1|TRBD2|.|TRBJ2-7
CRSTSGDEQYF
TGCAGGTCGACTAGCGGGGACGAGCAGTACTTC
>TRBV6-5|.|.|TRBJ1-2
CASSSIRGGYTF
TGTGCCAGCAGCTCGATTAGAGGCGGCTACACCTTC
>TRBV18|TRBD1|few|TRBJ1-1
CASSQDRGNTEAFF
TGTGCCAGCTCCCAAGACAGGGGGAACACTGAAGCTTTCTTT
>TRBV7-2|TRBD2|.|TRBJ2-7
CASKLGLAAYEQYF
TGTGCCAGCAAACTCGGGCTAGCGGCATACGAGCAGTACTTC
>TRBV5-4|TRBD2|few|TRBJ2-1
CASTTHSGGAANEQFF
TGTGCCAGCACCACCCACAGCGGGGGGGCCGCAAATGAGCAGTTCTTC
>TRBV6-4|TRBD2|.|TRBJ2-3
CASSAGLAGGEDTQYF
TGTGCCAGCAGCGCGGGACTAGCGGGGGGTGAAGATACGCAGTATTTT
>TRBV28|.|.|TRBJ2-1
CASSWDLSSYNEQFF
TGTGCCAGCAGCTGGGACTTAAGCTCCTACAATGAGCAGTTCTTC
>TRBV6-5|TRBD1|.|TRBJ2-1
CASSRTGGNEQFF
TGTGCCAGCAGTCGGACAGGAGGCAATGAGCAGTTCTTC
>TRBV2|TRBD1|.|TRBJ2-1
CASRLGQGFYNEQFF
TGTGCCAGCAGGCTGGGACAGGGTTTCTACAATGAGCAGTTCTTC
>TRBV3-1/TRBV3-2|TRBD1|few|TRBJ2-7
CASSQDLRQGRLQYF
TGTGCCAGCAGCCAAGATTTGAGACAGGGTCGTTTGCAGTACTTC
>TRBV29-1|TRBD1|once|TRBJ2-7
CSVQTGGSSYEQYF
TGCAGCGTCCAGACAGGGGGCTCGTCCTACGAGCAGTACTTC
>TRBV6-1|.|few|TRBJ2-1
CASSEGRGRVYRNEQFF
TGTGCCAGCAGTGAAGGGCGAGGGCGGGTCTACCGAAATGAGCAGTTCTTC
>TRBV7-2|TRBD1|once|TRBJ1-2
CASSLGTGDYGYTF
TGTGCCAGCAGCCTCGGGACAGGGGACTATGGCTACACCTTC
>TRBV11-3|.|.|TRBJ2-7
CASSLETGPRYEQYF
TGTGCCAGCAGCTTAGAAACAGGGCCTCGCTACGAGCAGTACTTC
>TRBV5-6|.|.|TRBJ2-7
CASSLGGLSLRAGYEQYF
TGTGCCAGCAGCTTGGGGGGACTTTCCCTTCGGGCGGGTTACGAGCAGTACTTC
>TRBV19|TRBD1|few|TRBJ1-3
CASSPGTVNSGNTIYF
TGTGCCAGTAGTCCTGGGACAGTCAACTCTGGAAACACCATATATTTT
>TRBV6-5|TRBD1|.|TRBJ1-5
CASQTGKLQPQHF
TGTGCCAGTCAGACAGGGAAGCTTCAGCCCCAGCATTTT
>TRBV27|.|.|TRBJ1-5
CASSYRQYQPQHF
TGTGCCAGCAGCTACCGACAGTATCAGCCCCAGCATTTT
>TRBV6-5|TRBD1|few|TRBJ1-1
CASSSGGNTEAFF
TGTGCCAGCAGTTCAGGGGGGAACACTGAAGCTTTCTTT
>TRBV7-9|TRBD1|once|TRBJ1-2
CASSTGQGPYGYTF
TGTGCCAGCAGCACCGGACAGGGGCCCTATGGCTACACCTTC
>TRBV28|TRBD1|.|TRBJ1-3
CASRPNPGQVGGNTIYF
TGTGCCAGCAGGCCGAACCCGGGACAGGTCGGGGGAAACACCATATATTTT
>TRBV6-5|.|.|TRBJ2-3
CASSYQRGRTDTQYF
TGTGCCAGCAGTTACCAAAGGGGTCGGACAGATACGCAGTATTTT
>TRBV6-5|.|.|TRBJ1-1
CASSYGAGWNTEAFF
TGTGCCAGCAGTTACGGGGCAGGGTGGAACACTGAAGCTTTCTTT
>TRBV27|.|.|TRBJ1-6
CASRLIGPSHNSPLHF
TGTGCCAGCAGGTTAATCGGACCTAGCCATAATTCACCCCTCCACTTT